These 10 T cell receptor beta chains share one sample of origin, sequenced in a study of memory CD4+ T cells and cytomegalovirus serostatus. Repertoires were generated with immunoSEQ multiplex PCR, while TCRdb's copy carries only in-frame clones and drops some. Among around 45,000 clones, about three quarters were seen once, and the ten largest hold about 0.6%. The sort gate was single viable CD3+CD4+CD8-CD45RO+ cells for memory CD4+ T cells. The sequenced sample was memory CD4+ T cells from blood. All receptors derive from an adult in good health and CMV-seronegative.

This chain connects TRBV30 to TRBJ2-1; 8 positions match TRBD1. The CDR3 contains 13 residues. CDR1 GTSNPN and CDR2 SVGIG come from the germline V gene (reference sequence). Trimming took 3 bases from V and 6 from J; bases not matched to a gene: 4. For the CDR3, the DNA is TGTGCCTGGAGGGGGACAGGAGGCAATGAGCAGTTCTTC. Translation: CAWRGTGGNEQFF.

The V call is TRBV7-2, the J call TRBJ1-1; D ambiguous. The germline gives CDR1 SGHTA, CDR2 FQGNSA. V was trimmed by 5 bases and J by 10 bases, leaving 17 bases between them. The CDR3 is 13 amino acids. As DNA, the CDR3 is TGTGCCAGCAGCATCAACGGACTGGATGGAGCTTTCTTT. Protein sequence: CASSINGLDGAFF. Looking up the rest from reference TRBV7-2 and TRBJ1-1 gives the full variable domain: GAGVSQSPSNKVTEKGKDVELRCDPISGHTALYWYRQSLGQGLEFLIYFQGNSAPDKSGLPSDRFSAERTGGSVSTLTIQRTQQEDSAVYLCASSINGLDGAFFGQGTRLTVV.

The J gene is TRBJ2-1, the V gene TRBV4-2, with D perhaps matching TRBD1 (6 bases). V shed 4 bases and J shed 13 bases, with 17 bases lying between them. The CDR3 has 13 amino acids. Germline V gene data show CDR1 as LGHNA and CDR2 as YNFKEQ. CDR3 amino acids: CASSPGQRSTQFF. In DNA form, the CDR3 reads TGTGCCAGCAGCCCCGGACAGCGCTCGACCCAGTTCTTC.

The chain couples TRBV23-1 to TRBJ1-2; maybe TRBD1 (5 bases). TRBV23-1 is an ORF; its function is uncertain. The CDR3 has 18 amino acids. V was clipped by 6 bases and J by 3 bases, with 26 bases between them. CDR3 sequence: CASSPLQHRATVDYGYTF. Here the CDR3 DNA reads TGCGCCAGCAGCCCACTCCAGCATCGGGCGACAGTGGACTATGGCTACACCTTC.

The genes are TRBV18 and TRBJ1-2; 7 bases align to TRBD1. This CDR3 is built from 14 residues. Losses at the gene ends were 0 bases for V and 7 bases for J; bases not matched to a gene: 5. The germline V gene encodes CDR1 KGHSH and CDR2 LQKENI. In DNA, the CDR3 is TGTGCCAGCTCACCACCTCAGGGGGTTGGTGGCTACACCTTC. It codes for CASSPPQGVGGYTF.

J is TRBJ2-1 and V is TRBV4-3; 15 bases fit TRBD2. The germline V gene encodes CDR1 LGHNA and CDR2 YSLEER. The CDR3 is 15 amino acids. Unmatched junction bases numbered 6, after V lost 7 bases and J lost 8 bases. Here the CDR3 DNA reads TGCGCCAGCACCAGGGGACTAGCGGGGGGATATGAGCAGTTCTTC. It codes for CASTRGLAGGYEQFF.

The chain couples TRBV5-4 to TRBJ2-7, with 12 bases identical to TRBD1. Germline V gene data show CDR1 as SGHNT and CDR2 as YYREEE (reference sequence). The ends lost 0 bases at V and 5 bases at J; junction bases unmatched: 3. The CDR3 spans 15 residues. The CDR3 sequence is CASSLGGTGGNEQYF. The CDR3 nucleotides are TGTGCCAGCAGCTTGGGCGGGACAGGGGGCAACGAGCAGTACTTC.

This clone was seen only a few times. The chain links TRBV7-2 to TRBJ2-5, with D hard to call. V lost 1 base and J 4 bases, leaving 10 bases between the germline ends. Germline CDR1 and CDR2: SGHTA and FQGNSA. The CDR3 extends over 14 amino acids. In DNA, the CDR3 is TGTGCCAGCAGCTTAGGCAGATCGGGAGAGACCCAGTACTTC. Protein product: CASSLGRSGETQYF.

This sequence joins TRBV15 and TRBJ1-2; D is perhaps TRBD1 (5 bases). V shed 0 bases and J shed 8 bases, with 13 bases lying between them. Germline-derived CDR1 and CDR2 are LNHNV and YYDKDF (reference sequence). This CDR3 spans 14 amino acids. In DNA form, the CDR3 reads TGTGCCACCAGCAGAGAGGGACCGATTATGGGCTACACCTTC. It encodes CATSREGPIMGYTF.

CDR3 in amino acids: CASSPQRTVNYGYTF. CDR3 DNA sequence: TGCGCCAGCAGCCCCCAACGGACAGTGAACTATGGCTACACCTTC. The V call is TRBV4-1, the J call TRBJ1-2; a possible D gene is TRBD1 (6 bases). The V gene lost 4 bases and the J gene lost 2 bases, with 14 bases spanning the gap. There are 15 residues in the CDR3. Looked up from germline, CDR1 is MGHRA and CDR2 is YSYEKL.